The 20 T cell receptor beta chains below come from one sample, sequenced in a study of T cell responses to AZD1222 COVID-19 vaccine (dated by TCRdb to the early 2020s). The intended sense of this specimen's time point label: about 28 days (+/-7) after the second vaccine dose. Receptors were amplified or captured by the immunoSEQ multiplex PCR assay. TCRdb took this table from immuneACCESS and kept in-frame rearrangements with V and J called. Such tables lack part of the clones; where checked against another copy, unresolved V genes explain under half of the gap, and the rest is unexplained. This sample lists tens of thousands of clones; around three quarters were detected once. The top ten hold over 3% of the sample. The source material was peripheral blood, sampled 28 days after the second AZD1222 dose. These receptors all come from an adult who received the AZD1222 COVID-19 vaccine.

This clone was found once. At one end the junction does not follow the germline gene, possibly because of a read error. The rearrangement links TRBV2 to TRBJ1-2, with 9 bases identical to TRBD1. The CDR3 contains 15 residues. Germline CDR1 reads SNHLY; CDR2 reads FYNNEI. The CDR3 loop reads CASREAQGARFGYTF. As DNA, the CDR3 is TGTGCCAGCAGGGAAGCACAGGGGGCGCGTTTTGGCTACACCTTC.

V is TRBV7-9 and J is TRBJ2-7; perhaps TRBD1 as D (5 bases). V dropped 3 bases and J dropped 1 base, with 10 bases sitting between them. Germline CDR1 is SEHNR and CDR2 is FQNEAQ (reference sequence). This CDR3 region has 14 residues. The CDR3 loop reads CASSFGQLSYEQYF. In DNA, the CDR3 is TGTGCCAGCAGCTTTGGACAACTTTCCTACGAGCAGTACTTC.

The J gene is TRBJ2-1, the V gene TRBV18; 7 bases are shared with TRBD2. The CDR3 length is 16 residues. The germline CDR1 and CDR2 sequences are KGHSH and LQKENI. V lost 0 bases, J lost 6 bases, and 8 bases stayed unmatched. This CDR3 reads CASSPPVGGSLNEQFF. DNA of the CDR3: TGTGCCAGCTCACCACCCGTCGGGGGGTCGCTCAATGAGCAGTTCTTC.

V usage is TRBV10-3 and J usage is TRBJ1-1; 9 nucleotides match TRBD1. CDR3 size: 15 residues. The V and J ends lost 6 bases and 0 bases, in that order; junction bases with no gene match: 5. From germline, CDR1 is ENHRY and CDR2 SYGVKD. CDR3 in DNA: TGTGCCATCAGCCGGACAGGGGCCCTGAACACTGAAGCTTTCTTT. Translated, it gives CAISRTGALNTEAFF.

The V and J genes are TRBV9 and TRBJ1-3; the D gene is possibly TRBD1 (5 bases). The V and J ends lost 0 bases and 9 bases respectively, with 16 bases between them. Per the germline V gene, CDR1 is SGDLS and CDR2 is YYNGEE. CDR3 length: 15 residues. CDR3 in amino acids: CASSVGTPRGRTIYF. CDR3 bases: TGTGCCAGCAGCGTAGGGACACCTCGGGGACGCACCATATATTTT.

The chain combines TRBV18 with TRBJ1-1; the D gene is possibly TRBD1 (6 bases). Germline V CDR1 and CDR2: KGHSH, LQKENI. V gave up 5 bases and J gave up 3 bases, with 10 bases separating them. The CDR3 extends over 13 amino acids. The DNA of the CDR3 is TGTGCCAGCTCATCGGAGGGGGACACTGAAGCTTTCTTT. Translated, it gives CASSSEGDTEAFF.

This clone was detected only once. V gene TRBV10-1 combines with J gene TRBJ1-2; D unresolved. The CDR3 loop spans 14 amino acids. The ends were cut back, 3 bases at V and 5 bases at J, with 13 bases in the middle. Looked up from germline, CDR1 is WNHNN and CDR2 is SYGVQD (reference sequence). CDR3: CASSETTDKYGYTF. The CDR3 DNA sequence: TGCGCCAGCAGTGAAACGACCGATAAGTATGGCTACACCTTC.

The chain has TRBV5-1 and TRBJ2-7; TRBD2 matches at 13 bases. V lost 3 bases to trimming and J lost 3 bases; unmatched junction nucleotides: 6. This CDR3 has 16 residues. Per germline, CDR1 SGHRS and CDR2 YFSETQ. The CDR3 region has the DNA TGCGCCAGCAGCTCCTCAACTAGCGGGGGGGTCTACGAGCAGTACTTC. This encodes CASSSSTSGGVYEQYF. The full variable domain, its missing parts supplied by reference TRBV5-1 and TRBJ2-7, is KAGVTQTPRYLIKTRGQQVTLSCSPISGHRSVSWYQQTPGQGLQFLFEYFSETQRNKGNFPGRFSGRQFSNSRSEMNVSTLELGDSALYLCASSSSTSGGVYEQYFGPGTRLTVT.

The chain is built from TRBV18 and TRBJ1-3; D is ambiguous. Trimming stripped 2 bases from V and 4 bases from J, with 15 bases between. The germline V gene encodes CDR1 KGHSH and CDR2 LQKENI. The CDR3 is 16 residues long. CDR3 sequence reads: CASSPLGVRDGNTIYF. The DNA of the CDR3 is TGTGCCAGCTCACCATTGGGAGTTCGCGACGGAAACACCATATATTTT.

This clone was observed a few times. This chain joins TRBV5-1 and TRBJ2-2; 11 bases agree with TRBD2. Germline loops: CDR1 SGHRS, CDR2 YFSETQ. Trimming removed 3 bases from V and 8 bases from J; junction bases left unmatched: 9. This CDR3 contains 16 residues. The chain's CDR3 is CASSSLQRLAGGELFF. In DNA, the CDR3 is TGCGCCAGCAGCTCCCTTCAGCGACTAGCGGGGGGGGAGCTGTTTTTT.

The J gene is TRBJ1-2, the V gene TRBV2, with a possible D match to TRBD1 (5 bases). Germline lookup yields CDR1 SNHLY and CDR2 FYNNEI. The V end was cut by 3 bases, the J end by 6 bases, with 5 bases between. This CDR3 region has 11 residues. CDR3 sequence: CASSEGHGYTF. In DNA form, the CDR3 reads TGTGCCAGCAGTGAGGGACATGGCTACACCTTC.

The chain links TRBV19 to TRBJ2-3; D is perhaps TRBD1 (5 bases). The length of the CDR3 is 14 residues. Germline values: CDR1 LNHDA, CDR2 SQIVND (reference sequence). The V and J ends lost 9 bases and 4 bases respectively, with 17 bases between them. CDR3 protein: CASGPQGSPDTQYF. DNA of the CDR3: TGTGCCAGCGGGCCGCAGGGATCCCCAGATACGCAGTATTTT.

This rearrangement joins TRBV5-1 to TRBJ1-1, with 8 bases fitting TRBD1. This CDR3 has 14 amino acids. Trimming at V came to 7 bases and at J to 0 bases, leaving 5 bases not matched to a gene. The germline CDR1 and CDR2 sequences are SGHRS and YFSETQ. Here the CDR3 reads CASSRQGMNTEAFF. The CDR3, as DNA: TGCGCCAGCTCCCGACAGGGGATGAACACTGAAGCTTTCTTT.

Only a few counts were recorded for this clone. V and J are TRBV6-6 and TRBJ2-2; D is perhaps TRBD1 (6 bases). The CDR3 runs 15 residues. V was clipped by 6 bases and J by 4 bases, with 15 bases between them. Germline V gene data show CDR1 as MNHNY and CDR2 as SVGAGI (reference sequence). The CDR3 sequence: CASRGAEGSTGELFF. CDR3 in DNA: TGTGCCAGCAGGGGGGCGGAAGGCAGCACCGGGGAGCTGTTTTTT.

The V gene is TRBV28, the J gene TRBJ1-1, with D possibly matching TRBD1 (5 bases). The CDR3 has 15 residues. Between the trimmed V and J ends, which lost 5 bases and 7 bases, there was a span of 20 bases. CDR1 and CDR2 from the germline V gene are MDHEN and SYDVKM. The CDR3 sequence: CASSARGGVFGEAFF. The DNA for the CDR3 is TGTGCCAGCAGTGCTCGGGGAGGGGTGTTTGGTGAAGCTTTCTTT. The full variable domain, with the rest looked up from reference TRBV28 and TRBJ1-1, is DVKVTQSSRYLVKRTGEKVFLECVQDMDHENMFWYRQDPGLGLRLIYFSYDVKMKEKGDIPEGYSVSREKKERFSLILESASTNQTSMYLCASSARGGVFGEAFFGQGTRLTVV.

The V and J genes are TRBV2 and TRBJ1-2, with 9 bases aligning to TRBD1. The germline gives CDR1 SNHLY, CDR2 FYNNEI. V was pared by 4 bases and J by 8 bases, with 2 bases of the junction left unmatched. The length of the CDR3 is 12 residues. The CDR3 sequence: CASSATGGGYTF. The CDR3 region has the DNA TGTGCCAGCAGTGCCACAGGGGGCGGCTACACCTTC.

Written as DNA, the CDR3 is TGTGCCAGCAGTCCCCGGGACAGAGAAGAGACCCAGTACTTC. It specifies CASSPRDREETQYF. The rearrangement joins TRBV11-1 to TRBJ2-5; TRBD1 agrees at 7 bases. Germline lookup yields CDR1 SGHAT and CDR2 FQDESV (reference sequence). V lost 6 bases to trimming and J lost 3 bases; unmatched junction nucleotides: 7. There are 14 residues in the CDR3.

The gene calls are TRBV2 and TRBJ1-2; no clear D. The germline V gene has CDR1 SNHLY and CDR2 FYNNEI. The length of the CDR3 is 14 residues. Trimming pared 4 bases from V and 2 bases from J, leaving 11 bases between. CDR3 in DNA: TGTGCCAGCAGTGCCGGGCGACAAAACTATGGCTACACCTTC. This translates into CASSAGRQNYGYTF.

The chain carries TRBV27 and TRBJ1-1; a possible D gene is TRBD1 (5 bases). This CDR3 comprises 18 residues. The germline V gene has CDR1 MNHEY and CDR2 SMNVEV (reference sequence). V gave up 5 bases and J gave up 3 bases, with 25 bases separating them. CDR3 bases: TGTGCCAGCAGTCAAAGCAGTCGGGGATTTGGGGCTTACACTGAAGCTTTCTTT. It codes for CASSQSSRGFGAYTEAFF.

The V gene is TRBV6-5, the J gene TRBJ1-6; D perhaps matches TRBD1 (6 bases). The germline gives CDR1 MNHEY, CDR2 SVGAGI. Between the trimmed V and J ends, which lost 2 bases and 7 bases, there was a span of 6 bases. The CDR3 runs 13 residues. CDR3 coding DNA: TGTGCCAGCAGTTACGACAGGAATTCACCCCTCCACTTT. This codes for CASSYDRNSPLHF.